This TCR beta chain is drawn from a study of naive and memory T cell subsets. Study outcomes and limitations: TCR transcript changes with activation or differentiation may affect this RNA method.

V was pared by 3 bases and J by 4 bases, with 11 bases of the junction left unmatched. Germline lookup yields CDR1 MNHNS and CDR2 SASEGT. The CDR3 covers 18 residues. A UMI-containing oligonucleotide was joined by 3' ligation to the TCR cDNA template. The SP2 primer and nested alpha and beta constant region primers amplified ligated cDNA in four rounds. Reverse transcription of blood and skin TCR RNA was primed at alpha and beta constant regions. TCRdb processed the 5' RACE reads anew with MiXCR; each CDR3 protein has one entry. The sample holds roughly 56,000 distinct CDR3 sequences; roughly 6.7% are singletons and the top ten take over 7.5%. This clonotype was counted many times. What it binds is not known.

The rearrangement uses TRBV6-1 and TRBJ2-1, with 11 nucleotides matching TRBD2. The receptor's source is a male donor in good health. The CDR3 sequence is CASSDPLTSGANYNEQFF. Written as DNA, the CDR3 is TGTGCCAGCAGTGACCCCTTGACTAGCGGGGCTAATTACAATGAGCAGTTCTTC.